This is a list of T cell receptor beta chains from one sample in a study of control samples from healthy donors and cancer patients. The table came from immunoSEQ multiplex PCR; TCRdb's copy has only in-frame clones and leaves some out. The sample carries over 100,000 clones, 92% recorded once. Sequenced material: blood. These receptor sequences come from a woman aged 45-60 years in good health. The CDR3 runs from the conserved cysteine through the conserved F or W. A D gene is named only where the DNA matches it firmly. Clone size appears in some rows only: once, few, many, or a class for an expanded clone.

D | J | size | V | CDR3 | DNA
. | TRBJ2-2 | . | TRBV16 | CASSQWGATGELFF | TGTGCCAGCAGCCAATGGGGGGCCACCGGGGAGCTGTTTTTT
TRBD1 | TRBJ1-6 | . | TRBV11-2 | CASSATGGYNSPLHF | TGTGCCAGCAGCGCAACAGGGGGCTATAATTCACCCCTCCACTTT
. | TRBJ1-5 | once | TRBV27 | CASSLRGWRNQPQHF | TGTGCCAGCAGTCTGCGGGGGTGGCGCAATCAGCCCCAGCATTTT
. | TRBJ2-7 | . | TRBV6-1 | CASSESAPGQYF | TGTGCCAGCAGTGAATCGGCCCCCGGGCAGTACTTC
. | TRBJ1-5 | . | TRBV6-6 | CASSYSQVGDQPQHF | TGTGCCAGCAGTTACTCTCAGGTTGGGGATCAGCCCCAGCATTTT
. | TRBJ1-6 | once | TRBV25-1 | CASSESFRGESNSPLHF | TGTGCCAGCAGTGAATCTTTCAGAGGGGAATCGAATTCACCCCTCCACTTT
. | TRBJ2-5 | once | TRBV7-9 | CASSLAKGSETQYF | TGTGCCAGCAGCTTAGCGAAGGGGAGCGAGACCCAGTACTTC
. | TRBJ1-3 | . | TRBV15 | CATSRRGGAGNTIYF | TGTGCCACCAGCAGAAGAGGAGGGGCTGGAAACACCATATATTTT
. | TRBJ2-2 | . | TRBV4-2 | CASSQGDRPAAGELFF | TGTGCCAGCAGCCAAGGAGACCGGCCTGCAGCCGGGGAGCTGTTTTTT
TRBD1 | TRBJ1-2 | . | TRBV28 | CASTGGAPYGYTF | TGTGCCAGTACAGGGGGCGCCCCCTATGGCTACACCTTC
. | TRBJ2-7 | . | TRBV19 | CASSIDLGNQQYF | TGTGCCAGTAGTATAGATCTGGGGAATCAGCAGTACTTC
. | TRBJ1-4 | . | TRBV6-5 | CASSYSERLNEKLFF | TGTGCCAGCAGTTACTCCGAGAGACTTAATGAAAAACTGTTTTTT
TRBD2 | TRBJ2-4 | . | TRBV6-6 | CASSPAGLAVAKNIQYF | TGTGCCAGCAGTCCAGCGGGACTAGCGGTAGCCAAAAACATTCAGTACTTC
TRBD1 | TRBJ1-4 | . | TRBV7-6 | CASSPGTANEKLFF | TGTGCCAGCAGCCCCGGGACAGCTAATGAAAAACTGTTTTTT
. | TRBJ1-5 | once | TRBV18 | CASSPLKGTGQPQHF | TGTGCCAGCTCACCGTTGAAGGGGACGGGGCAGCCCCAGCATTTT
TRBD1 | TRBJ2-7 | . | TRBV5-6 | CASSQTGVDEQYF | TGTGCCAGCAGCCAAACAGGGGTGGACGAGCAGTACTTC
. | TRBJ2-5 | . | TRBV6-5 | CASTPGHQETQYF | TGTGCCAGCACTCCGGGACACCAAGAGACCCAGTACTTC
TRBD1 | TRBJ1-4 | . | TRBV24-1 | CATSRGQGNEKLFF | TGTGCCACCAGTCGGGGACAGGGCAATGAAAAACTGTTTTTT
. | TRBJ1-2 | few | TRBV5-1 | CASSWGGGSGTADGYTF | TGCGCCAGCAGCTGGGGCGGAGGGTCTGGGACCGCCGATGGCTACACCTTC
. | TRBJ1-2 | . | TRBV6-5 | CASILRGNYGYTF | TGTGCCAGCATCCTCCGGGGAAACTATGGCTACACCTTC
. | TRBJ2-1 | . | TRBV23-1 | CASSQSQVRSTNNEQFF | TGCGCCAGCAGTCAATCACAGGTTCGGTCAACCAACAATGAGCAGTTCTTC
. | TRBJ2-3 | once | TRBV4-2 | CASSQEFWATDTQYF | TGTGCCAGCAGCCAAGAATTTTGGGCCACAGATACGCAGTATTTT
. | TRBJ2-1 | . | TRBV20-1 | CSASGRANNEQFF | TGCAGTGCTAGTGGGCGGGCTAACAATGAGCAGTTCTTC
TRBD2 | TRBJ2-1 | . | TRBV19 | CASSPALAGGYNEQFF | TGTGCCAGTAGTCCTGCCCTAGCGGGGGGGTACAATGAGCAGTTCTTC
TRBD1 | TRBJ1-2 | . | TRBV15 | CATSRDGTVFYGYTF | TGTGCCACCAGCAGAGATGGGACAGTCTTCTATGGCTACACCTTC
. | TRBJ1-1 | . | TRBV10-1 | CASSERLGQPPDTEAFF | TGCGCCAGCAGTGAGAGGCTTGGGCAGCCCCCAGACACTGAAGCTTTCTTT
TRBD1 | TRBJ1-6 | once | TRBV2 | CASSEGRDRNNSPLHF | TGTGCCAGCAGTGAAGGCCGGGACAGAAATAATTCACCCCTCCACTTT
TRBD1 | TRBJ1-2 | . | TRBV2 | CASIEQGANYGYTF | TGTGCCAGCATCGAACAGGGGGCCAACTATGGCTACACCTTC
. | TRBJ2-1 | . | TRBV15 | CATSRELFF | TGTGCCACCAGCAGGGAGCTGTTCTTC
. | TRBJ2-5 | . | TRBV11-2 | CASSLSGTQYF | TGTGCCAGCAGCTTATCAGGGACCCAGTACTTC
. | TRBJ1-5 | . | TRBV5-3 | CARRRTQGGQPQHF | TGTGCCAGAAGGCGGACTCAAGGGGGTCAGCCCCAGCATTTT
. | TRBJ1-3 | . | TRBV30 | CAWSRGPGNTIYF | TGTGCCTGGAGTCGAGGGCCTGGAAACACCATATATTTT
. | TRBJ1-1 | . | TRBV28 | CASREGNTEAFF | TGTGCCAGCAGGGAGGGGAACACTGAAGCTTTCTTT
. | TRBJ1-3 | . | TRBV3-1/TRBV3-2 | CASSQPKIRGNTIYF | TGTGCCAGCAGCCAACCCAAGATCAGGGGAAACACCATATATTTT
TRBD1 | TRBJ2-3 | . | TRBV5-4 | CATKDEGATDTQYF | TGTGCCACGAAGGACGAGGGGGCCACAGATACGCAGTATTTT
TRBD1 | TRBJ1-1 | . | TRBV28 | CASSFWDRGVNTEAFF | TGTGCCAGCAGTTTCTGGGACAGGGGAGTGAACACTGAAGCTTTCTTT
. | TRBJ2-7 | . | TRBV19 | CASSIVQTGEQYF | TGTGCCAGTAGTATAGTACAGACTGGCGAGCAGTACTTC
TRBD1 | TRBJ1-2 | . | TRBV2 | CASSRTGDGYTF | TGTGCCAGCAGTCGGACAGGGGATGGCTACACCTTC
. | TRBJ1-1 | . | TRBV3-1/TRBV3-2 | CASSQDLRNTEAFF | TGTGCCAGCAGCCAAGACCTCAGGAACACTGAAGCTTTCTTT
TRBD1 | TRBJ1-1 | . | TRBV24-1 | CATSATGGMNTEAFF | TGTGCCACCAGTGCTACAGGGGGCATGAACACTGAAGCTTTCTTT